The 11 T cell receptor beta chains below were found in one sample sequenced in a study of PD-1 blockade in classical Hodgkin lymphoma. All patients relapsed after autologous stem cell transplantation, and brentuximab vedotin exposure varied. Only in-frame clones appear in the TCRdb table, and some are missing; sequencing was by immunoSEQ multiplex PCR. This table holds fewer than 45,000 clones, 70% to 90% found once. Material: peripheral blood mononuclear cells (PBMCs), obtained before the second cycle of nivolumab. The origin of the receptors is a human donor with classical Hodgkin lymphoma.

The table lists this clone with a count of one. V usage is TRBV2 and J usage is TRBJ1-4; 11 bases are a match to TRBD1. The CDR3 extends over 16 amino acids. Germline-derived CDR1 and CDR2 are SNHLY and FYNNEI. The ends lost 4 bases at V and 4 bases at J; junction bases unmatched: 5. The CDR3 sequence is CASSAYGTGGNEKLFF. CDR3 in DNA: TGTGCCAGCAGTGCTTACGGGACAGGGGGTAATGAAAAACTGTTTTTT.

The V call is TRBV5-4, the J call TRBJ2-1; possibly TRBD1 for D (5 bases). The germline V gene has CDR1 SGHNT and CDR2 YYREEE (reference sequence). CDR3 size: 15 residues. Trimming took off 5 bases at V and 0 bases at J, with 12 bases between the two ends. The DNA for the CDR3 is TGTGCCAGCAGGGACCCTAGGGGCTCCTACAATGAGCAGTTCTTC. Translating it yields CASRDPRGSYNEQFF.

The V call is TRBV19, the J call TRBJ1-5; D gene ambiguous. Germline values: CDR1 LNHDA, CDR2 SQIVND (reference sequence). The CDR3 loop spans 16 amino acids. The V end lost 8 bases, the J end lost 2 bases, and 19 bases lay between the germline ends. The CDR3 DNA reads as TGTGCCAGTTCCCTGGTTCTGGGAAGGGGCAATCAGCCCCAGCATTTT. It specifies CASSLVLGRGNQPQHF.

The genes are TRBV5-1 and TRBJ2-5; 13 bases are shared with TRBD2. The germline V gene has CDR1 SGHRS and CDR2 YFSETQ. The CDR3 consists of 16 residues. V gave up 4 bases and J gave up 1 base; unmatched junction bases: 4. The CDR3 reads CASSRLAGGLQETQYF. In nucleotides, the CDR3 is TGCGCCAGCAGCAGACTAGCGGGAGGCCTCCAAGAGACCCAGTACTTC. The full variable domain, with the rest looked up from reference TRBV5-1 and TRBJ2-5, is KAGVTQTPRYLIKTRGQQVTLSCSPISGHRSVSWYQQTPGQGLQFLFEYFSETQRNKGNFPGRFSGRQFSNSRSEMNVSTLELGDSALYLCASSRLAGGLQETQYFGPGTRLLVL.

The rearrangement links TRBV25-1 to TRBJ2-2; D remains unclear. The CDR3 is made up of 14 amino acids. Germline V gives CDR1 MGHDK, CDR2 SYGVNS. V shed 0 bases and J shed 7 bases, with 9 bases lying between them. The CDR3 is CASSEYRAVGELFF. CDR3 nucleotide sequence: TGTGCCAGCAGTGAATATAGGGCGGTCGGGGAGCTGTTTTTT. Using reference TRBV25-1 and TRBJ2-2 for the parts outside the CDR3, the full variable domain is EADIYQTPRYLVIGTGKKITLECSQTMGHDKMYWYQQDPGMELHLIHYSYGVNSTEKGDLSSESTVSRIRTEHFPLTLESARPSHTSQYLCASSEYRAVGELFFGEGSRLTVL.

A single count supports this clone. The chain recombines TRBV6-5 with TRBJ1-5, with D maybe TRBD1 (5 bases). The CDR3 is 13 residues long. Between the trimmed V and J ends, which lost 2 bases and 7 bases, there was a span of 9 bases. Germline CDR1 reads MNHEY; CDR2 reads SVGAGI. As DNA, the CDR3 is TGTGCCAGCAGTTACACCAGGGTACAGCCCCAGCATTTT. Amino acid sequence: CASSYTRVQPQHF.

The V call is TRBV6-5, the J call TRBJ1-1, with 8 bases matching TRBD1. Germline V gives CDR1 MNHEY, CDR2 SVGAGI. This CDR3 comprises 16 residues. Trimming removed 0 bases from V and 1 base from J; junction bases left unmatched: 4. CDR3: CASSYSLGQANTEAFF. For the CDR3, the DNA is TGTGCCAGCAGTTACTCGCTGGGACAGGCGAACACTGAAGCTTTCTTT.

The chain joins TRBV11-2 to TRBJ1-2; tentative D call: TRBD1 (6 bases). This CDR3 comprises 13 residues. Germline V gene sequence: CDR1 SGHAT, CDR2 FQNNGV. V lost 5 bases and J 7 bases, leaving 14 bases between the germline ends. CDR3 DNA sequence: TGTGCCAGCAGCCACAGGGTTCCGCGTGGCTACACCTTC. As protein: CASSHRVPRGYTF.

The rearrangement uses TRBV5-1 and TRBJ2-3; D is perhaps TRBD2 (5 bases). This CDR3 contains 16 residues. The V gene's germline CDR1 is SGHRS and CDR2 YFSETQ. The germline V and J ends were trimmed by 0 bases and 3 bases, with 14 bases remaining between them. CDR3: CASSLDQRLFTDTQYF. The CDR3 nucleotides read TGCGCCAGCAGCTTGGATCAGCGGCTCTTTACAGATACGCAGTATTTT.

Of note for this clone: The sample holds other DNA sequences that translate to the same CDR3. V gene TRBV27 combines with J gene TRBJ1-1; TRBD1 might be the D (6 bases). Germline V gene lookup returns CDR1 MNHEY and CDR2 SMNVEV (reference sequence). The CDR3 has 16 residues. The V gene lost 6 bases and the J gene lost 4 bases, with 21 bases spanning the gap. The CDR3: CASSLHPSGVRTEAFF. CDR3 DNA: TGTGCCAGCAGCTTACATCCGTCAGGGGTTCGCACTGAAGCTTTCTTT.

The chain is built from TRBV27 and TRBJ2-7; 8 bases agree with TRBD1. V gave up 5 bases and J gave up 7 bases; unmatched junction bases: 10. Germline CDR1 MNHEY, CDR2 SMNVEV (reference sequence). CDR3 size: 14 residues. Here the CDR3 DNA reads TGTGCCAGCAGTCCATCCAGGGGGCCGGGGGAGCAGTACTTC. Amino acid sequence: CASSPSRGPGEQYF.